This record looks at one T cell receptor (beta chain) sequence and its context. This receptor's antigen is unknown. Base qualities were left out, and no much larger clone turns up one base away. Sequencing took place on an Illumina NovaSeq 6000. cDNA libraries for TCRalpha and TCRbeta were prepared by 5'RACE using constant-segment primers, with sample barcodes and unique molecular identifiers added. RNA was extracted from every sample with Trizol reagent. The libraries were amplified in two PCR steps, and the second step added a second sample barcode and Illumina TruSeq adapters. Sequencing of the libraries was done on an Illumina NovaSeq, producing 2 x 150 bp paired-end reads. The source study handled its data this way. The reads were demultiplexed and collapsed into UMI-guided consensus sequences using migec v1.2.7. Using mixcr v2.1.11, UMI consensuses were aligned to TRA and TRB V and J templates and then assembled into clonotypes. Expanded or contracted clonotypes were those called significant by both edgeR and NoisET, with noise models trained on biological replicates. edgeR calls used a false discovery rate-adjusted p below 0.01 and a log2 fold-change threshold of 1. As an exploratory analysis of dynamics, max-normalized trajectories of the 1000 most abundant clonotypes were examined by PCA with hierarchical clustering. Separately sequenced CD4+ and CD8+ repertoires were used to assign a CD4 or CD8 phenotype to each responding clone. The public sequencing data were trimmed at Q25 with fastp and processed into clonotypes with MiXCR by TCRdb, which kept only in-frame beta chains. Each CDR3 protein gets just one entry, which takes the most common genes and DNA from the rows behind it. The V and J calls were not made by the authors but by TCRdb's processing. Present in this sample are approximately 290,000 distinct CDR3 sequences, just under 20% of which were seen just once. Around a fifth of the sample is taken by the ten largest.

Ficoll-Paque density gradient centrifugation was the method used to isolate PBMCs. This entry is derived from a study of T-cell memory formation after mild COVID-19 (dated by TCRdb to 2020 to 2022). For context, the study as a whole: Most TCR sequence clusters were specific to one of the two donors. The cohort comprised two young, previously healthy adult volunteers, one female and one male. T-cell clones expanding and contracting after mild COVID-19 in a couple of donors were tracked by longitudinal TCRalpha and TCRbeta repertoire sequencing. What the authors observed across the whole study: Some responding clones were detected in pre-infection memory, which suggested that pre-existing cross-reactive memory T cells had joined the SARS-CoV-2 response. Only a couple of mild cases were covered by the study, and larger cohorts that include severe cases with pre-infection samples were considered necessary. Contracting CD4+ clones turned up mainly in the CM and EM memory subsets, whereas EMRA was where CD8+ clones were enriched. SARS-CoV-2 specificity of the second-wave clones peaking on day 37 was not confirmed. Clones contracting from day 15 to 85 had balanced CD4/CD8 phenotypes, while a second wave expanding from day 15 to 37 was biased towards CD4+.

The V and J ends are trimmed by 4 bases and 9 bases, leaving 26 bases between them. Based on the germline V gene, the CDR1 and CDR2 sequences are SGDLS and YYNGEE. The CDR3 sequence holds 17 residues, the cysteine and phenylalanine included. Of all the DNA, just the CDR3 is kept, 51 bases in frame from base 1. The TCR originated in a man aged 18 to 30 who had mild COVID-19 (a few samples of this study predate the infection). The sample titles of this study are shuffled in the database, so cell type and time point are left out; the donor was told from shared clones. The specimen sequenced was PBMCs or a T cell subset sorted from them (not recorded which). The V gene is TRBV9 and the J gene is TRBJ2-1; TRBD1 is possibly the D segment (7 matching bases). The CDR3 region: CASSPSGGSYLSGEQFF. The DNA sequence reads TGTGCCAGCAGCCCCTCAGGGGGGAGCTATCTCAGTGGTGAGCAGTTCTTC. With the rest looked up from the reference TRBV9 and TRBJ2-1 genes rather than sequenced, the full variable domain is DSGVTQTPKHLITATGQRVTLRCSPRSGDLSVYWYQQSLDQGLQFLIQYYNGEERAKGNILERFSAQQFPDLHSELNLSSLELGDSALYFCASSPSGGSYLSGEQFFGPGTRLTVL.